The present entry profiles one T cell receptor (beta chain) with its context. Its target is unknown. The data originate from a study of T cell responses to AZD1222 COVID-19 vaccine. Study-wide results and limits: At baseline, seropositivity was found in only a handful of AZD1222 recipients. CD4 TCRs associated with vaccination spanned spike, dominating at 160-218 and 743-854. Only after the peak T cell response were repertoires sampled.

The V and J ends lost 2 bases and 2 bases respectively, with 12 bases between them. CDR3 length: 15 amino acids. Germline V lookup: CDR1 SGHAT, CDR2 FQNNGV. TCRdb's copy holds only in-frame clones and misses some; the assay was immunoSEQ multiplex PCR. The table has about 120,000 clones, about nine tenths seen once. Second doses were pooled across both intervals (about 4 or about 12 weeks). This chain connects TRBV11-2 to TRBJ1-2, with D possibly TRBD1 on 5 matching bases. This sequence was found in an adult who received the AZD1222 COVID-19 vaccine. The source was peripheral blood, collected 28 days after the second AZD1222 dose. The CDR3 nucleotides are TGTGCCAGCAGCTTAAACGCGGCAGGGAACTATGGCTACACCTTC. Amino acids: CASSLNAAGNYGYTF.